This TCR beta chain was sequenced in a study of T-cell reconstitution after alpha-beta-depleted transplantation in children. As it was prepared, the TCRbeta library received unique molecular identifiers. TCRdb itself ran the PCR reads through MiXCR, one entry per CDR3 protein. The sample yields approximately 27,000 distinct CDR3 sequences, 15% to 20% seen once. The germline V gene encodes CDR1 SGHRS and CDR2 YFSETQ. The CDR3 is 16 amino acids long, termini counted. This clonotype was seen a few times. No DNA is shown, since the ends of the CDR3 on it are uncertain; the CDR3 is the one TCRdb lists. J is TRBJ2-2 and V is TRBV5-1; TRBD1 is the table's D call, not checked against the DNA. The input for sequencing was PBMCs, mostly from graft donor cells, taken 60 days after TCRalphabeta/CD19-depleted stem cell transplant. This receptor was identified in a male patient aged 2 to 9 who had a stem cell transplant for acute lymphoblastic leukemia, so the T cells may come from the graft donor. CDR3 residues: CASSEQGLGTGELFFF.